This TCR beta chain was captured in a study of T cell changes during pregnancy in multiple sclerosis. Sequencing was performed with immunoSEQ multiplex PCR; in TCRdb, only in-frame clones are kept and a portion is missing. The repertoire holds tens of thousands of clones, with 85% to 90% as singletons. Deletions cut 3 bases from V and 0 bases from J, with 9 bases between. CDR1 is ENHRY and CDR2 is SYGVKD in the germline V gene. This CDR3 has 15 residues. Source: CD4+ T cells from peripheral blood mononuclear cells, taken in the first trimester of pregnancy. The receptor's source is a female donor with multiple sclerosis, enrolled in a pregnancy study. The chain joins TRBV10-3 to TRBJ1-5; tentatively, D is TRBD1 (6 bases). Here the CDR3 reads CAISEQGFSNQPQHF. CDR3 nucleotide sequence: TGTGCCATCAGTGAACAGGGATTTAGCAATCAGCCCCAGCATTTT.